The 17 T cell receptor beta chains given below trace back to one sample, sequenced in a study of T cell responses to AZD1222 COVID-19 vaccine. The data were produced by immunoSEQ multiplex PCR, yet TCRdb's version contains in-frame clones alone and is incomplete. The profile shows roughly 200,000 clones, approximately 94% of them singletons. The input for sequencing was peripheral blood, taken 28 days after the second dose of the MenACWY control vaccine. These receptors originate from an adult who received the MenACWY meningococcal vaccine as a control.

The CDR3 protein is CASSRTNVYGYTF. The CDR3 nucleotides read TGTGCCAGCAGTCGGACAAACGTTTATGGCTACACCTTC. The chain is built from TRBV6-5 and TRBJ1-2, with D possibly being TRBD1 (5 bases). The CDR3 has 13 amino acids. The germline gives CDR1 MNHEY, CDR2 SVGAGI. Trimming cost V 5 bases and J 5 bases, with 12 bases left between them.

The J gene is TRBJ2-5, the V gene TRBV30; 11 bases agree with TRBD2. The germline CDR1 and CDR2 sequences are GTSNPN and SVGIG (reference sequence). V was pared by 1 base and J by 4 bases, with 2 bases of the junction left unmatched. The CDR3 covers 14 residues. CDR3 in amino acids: CAWSAGTSGETQYF. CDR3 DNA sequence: TGTGCCTGGAGTGCCGGGACTAGCGGAGAGACCCAGTACTTC.

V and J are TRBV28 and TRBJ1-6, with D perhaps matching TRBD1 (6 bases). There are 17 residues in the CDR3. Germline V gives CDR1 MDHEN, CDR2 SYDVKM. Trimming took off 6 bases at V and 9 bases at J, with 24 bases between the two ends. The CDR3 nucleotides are TGTGCCAGCAGATTAGGGCGGGACACAGGGTGGCGTTCACCCCTCCACTTT. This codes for CASRLGRDTGWRSPLHF.

CDR3 residues: CASGPSNEKLFF. The CDR3 bases are TGTGCTTCAGGACCCTCTAATGAAAAACTGTTTTTT. The rearrangement uses TRBV30 and TRBJ1-4; D unclear. Per the germline V gene, CDR1 is GTSNPN and CDR2 is SVGIG (reference sequence). This CDR3 comprises 12 residues.

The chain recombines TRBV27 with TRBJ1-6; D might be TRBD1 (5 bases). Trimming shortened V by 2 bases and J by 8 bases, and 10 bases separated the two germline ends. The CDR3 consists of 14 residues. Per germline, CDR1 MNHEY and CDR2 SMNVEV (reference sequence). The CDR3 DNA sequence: TGTGCCAGCAGTTTAGGGTGGGGGGATTCACCCCTCCACTTT. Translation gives CASSLGWGDSPLHF.

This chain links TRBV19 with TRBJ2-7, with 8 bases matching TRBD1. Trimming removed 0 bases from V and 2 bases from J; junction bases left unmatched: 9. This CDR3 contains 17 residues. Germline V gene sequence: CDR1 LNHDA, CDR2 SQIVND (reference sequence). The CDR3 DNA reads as TGTGCCAGTAGTATAGAGCTTGGGGGACAGGCCCCCTACGAGCAGTACTTC. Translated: CASSIELGGQAPYEQYF. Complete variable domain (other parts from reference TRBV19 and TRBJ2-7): DGGITQSPKYLFRKEGQNVTLSCEQNLNHDAMYWYRQDPGQGLRLIYYSQIVNDFQKGDIAEGYSVSREKKESFPLTVTSAQKNPTAFYLCASSIELGGQAPYEQYFGPGTRLTVT.

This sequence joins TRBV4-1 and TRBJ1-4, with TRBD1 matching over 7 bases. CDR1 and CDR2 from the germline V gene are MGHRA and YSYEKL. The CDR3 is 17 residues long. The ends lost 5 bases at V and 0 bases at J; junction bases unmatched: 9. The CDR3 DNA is TGCGCCAGCAGCTTCGGACAGGACCGACCAACTAATGAAAAACTGTTTTTT. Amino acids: CASSFGQDRPTNEKLFF.

CDR3 nucleotide sequence: TGTGCCAGCATTACCGGTGCAACTAATGAAAAACTGTTTTTT. It specifies CASITGATNEKLFF. The chain joins TRBV28 to TRBJ1-4; D unresolved. The CDR3 spans 14 residues. Looked up from germline, CDR1 is MDHEN and CDR2 is SYDVKM. Trimming took off 7 bases at V and 0 bases at J, with 9 bases between the two ends. The complete variable domain, with remaining parts taken from reference TRBV28 and TRBJ1-4, reads DVKVTQSSRYLVKRTGEKVFLECVQDMDHENMFWYRQDPGLGLRLIYFSYDVKMKEKGDIPEGYSVSREKKERFSLILESASTNQTSMYLCASITGATNEKLFFGSGTQLSVL.

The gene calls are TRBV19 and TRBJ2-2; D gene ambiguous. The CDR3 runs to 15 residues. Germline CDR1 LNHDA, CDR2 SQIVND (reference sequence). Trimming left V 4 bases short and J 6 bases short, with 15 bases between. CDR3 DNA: TGTGCCAGTAGTACGACCGAGGAAGATGCCGGGGAGCTGTTTTTT. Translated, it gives CASSTTEEDAGELFF.

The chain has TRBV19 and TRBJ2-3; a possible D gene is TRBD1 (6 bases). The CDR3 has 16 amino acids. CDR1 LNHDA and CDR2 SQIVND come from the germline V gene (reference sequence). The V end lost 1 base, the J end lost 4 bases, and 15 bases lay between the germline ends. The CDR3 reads CASSIVGTLTSDTQYF. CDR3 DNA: TGTGCCAGTAGTATAGTGGGGACACTGACTTCAGATACGCAGTATTTT.

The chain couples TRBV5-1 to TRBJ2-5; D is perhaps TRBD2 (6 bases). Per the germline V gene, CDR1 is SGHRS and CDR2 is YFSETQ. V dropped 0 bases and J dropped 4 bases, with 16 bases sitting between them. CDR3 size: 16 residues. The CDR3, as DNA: TGCGCCAGCAGCTTGGGGTTAGCGGTGTCGGGAGAGACCCAGTACTTC. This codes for CASSLGLAVSGETQYF. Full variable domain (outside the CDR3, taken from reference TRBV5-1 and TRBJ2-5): KAGVTQTPRYLIKTRGQQVTLSCSPISGHRSVSWYQQTPGQGLQFLFEYFSETQRNKGNFPGRFSGRQFSNSRSEMNVSTLELGDSALYLCASSLGLAVSGETQYFGPGTRLLVL.

The CDR3 sequence: CASSSGTSGTGELFF. In nucleotides, the CDR3 is TGCGCCAGCAGCTCCGGGACTAGCGGCACCGGGGAGCTGTTTTTT. This chain links TRBV5-1 with TRBJ2-2; 11 bases are a match to TRBD2. The V gene's germline CDR1 is SGHRS and CDR2 YFSETQ. The CDR3 contains 15 residues. J was trimmed by 4 bases and V by 3 bases; bases with no gene match: 2.

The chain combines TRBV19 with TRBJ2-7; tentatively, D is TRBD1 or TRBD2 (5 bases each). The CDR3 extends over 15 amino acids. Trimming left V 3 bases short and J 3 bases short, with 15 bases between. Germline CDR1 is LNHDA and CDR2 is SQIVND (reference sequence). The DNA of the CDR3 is TGTGCCAGTAGTATGCCGGGAACAGGCCTCTACGAGCAGTACTTC. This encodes CASSMPGTGLYEQYF.

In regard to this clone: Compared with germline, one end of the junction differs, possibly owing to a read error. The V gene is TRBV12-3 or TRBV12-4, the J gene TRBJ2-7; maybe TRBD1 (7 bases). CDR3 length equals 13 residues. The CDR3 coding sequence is TGTGCCAGCAGATTAGACAGGGAGGACGAGCAGTACTTC. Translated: CASRLDREDEQYF.

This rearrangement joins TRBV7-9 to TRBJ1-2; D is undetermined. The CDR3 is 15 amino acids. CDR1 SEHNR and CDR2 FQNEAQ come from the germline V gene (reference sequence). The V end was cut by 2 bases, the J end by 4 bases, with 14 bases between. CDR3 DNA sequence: TGTGCCAGCAGCTTAAGTTCCCCCGGAGCCTATGGCTACACCTTC. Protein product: CASSLSSPGAYGYTF.

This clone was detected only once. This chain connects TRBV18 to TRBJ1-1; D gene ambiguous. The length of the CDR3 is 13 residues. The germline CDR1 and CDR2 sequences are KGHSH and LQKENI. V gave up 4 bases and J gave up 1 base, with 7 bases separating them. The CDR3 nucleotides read TGTGCCAGCTCACAAGGCGAGAACACTGAAGCTTTCTTT. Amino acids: CASSQGENTEAFF.

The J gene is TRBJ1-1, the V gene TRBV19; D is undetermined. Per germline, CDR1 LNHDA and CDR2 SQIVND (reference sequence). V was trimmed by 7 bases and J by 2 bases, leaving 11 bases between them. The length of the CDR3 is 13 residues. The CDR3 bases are TGTGCCAGTAAAATTGGAGGAAACACTGAAGCTTTCTTT. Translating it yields CASKIGGNTEAFF.